Each of the 3 T cell receptor beta chains below was sequenced from the same sample in a study of blood T cell repertoires in COVID-19. Produced via immunoSEQ multiplex PCR; TCRdb's table is partial and in-frame only. The table shows tens of thousands of clones, with more than 75% occurring only once. The sample taken for sequencing was peripheral blood. The source is a human donor in a cohort sampled during active COVID-19.

V and J are TRBV6-4 and TRBJ2-3; 9 nucleotides match TRBD2. The CDR3 covers 16 residues. Germline trimming cut 2 bases from V and 2 bases from J; bases unmatched to any gene: 5. CDR1 is MRHNA, CDR2 SNTAGT, per germline. CDR3 in amino acids: CASSDGRGGNTDTQYF. The CDR3 nucleotides read TGTGCCAGCAGTGACGGGCGGGGGGGCAACACAGATACGCAGTATTTT.

The chain's CDR3 is CASSLAGPAEAFF. Here the CDR3 DNA reads TGTGCCAGCAGCTTGGCAGGGCCGGCTGAAGCTTTCTTT. V gene TRBV5-6 combines with J gene TRBJ1-1; D is possibly TRBD1 (5 bases). V lost 0 bases to trimming and J lost 6 bases, with 9 bases between them. Germline values: CDR1 SGHDT, CDR2 YYEEEE. The CDR3 consists of 13 residues. Full variable domain (outside the CDR3, taken from reference TRBV5-6 and TRBJ1-1): DAGVTQSPTHLIKTRGQQVTLRCSPKSGHDTVSWYQQALGQGPQFIFQYYEEEERQRGNFPDRFSGHQFPNYSSELNVNALLLGDSALYLCASSLAGPAEAFFGQGTRLTVV.

This chain uses TRBV6-5 with TRBJ2-1, with 10 positions matching TRBD1. This CDR3 spans 15 amino acids. The junction had 10 bases not matched to a gene; V was cut back by 7 bases and J by 7 bases. Germline V gene lookup returns CDR1 MNHEY and CDR2 SVGAGI. The CDR3 protein is CASNTPGQGSNEQFF. The CDR3 nucleotides are TGTGCCAGCAATACACCGGGACAGGGGTCAAATGAGCAGTTCTTC.